The subject of this entry is one T cell receptor (beta chain). Its binding antigen is unknown. No clone much larger than this one lies a single base away; base qualities are absent. Participants in the prospective study were aged about 18 to 100 years, lived in under 30 United States geographic areas, and enrolled through a virtual design. In the prospective study, participants were assigned to cohorts based on the clinical history participants reported in a screening survey and a study questionnaire. Recovered participants in ImmuneRACE Cohort 3 were defined by two consecutive negative NP/OP PCR tests, clearance by a healthcare professional, or resolution of symptoms. In the prospective study, mobile phlebotomists collected whole blood, serum and a nasopharyngeal or oropharyngeal swab from each participant. Additional blood draws and questionnaires over a roughly two-month period could optionally be provided by prospective study participants. Prospective study blood samples were shipped either frozen or at room temperature before DNA extraction.

The data originate from a study of blood T cell repertoires in COVID-19 (dated by TCRdb to between 2020 and 2021). Context from the whole study: Samples covering the acute and convalescent phases of COVID-19 were provided by collaborators in the United States, Italy and Spain. The prospective study material was composed of cDNA or gDNA derived from T cells, B-cell-depleted T cells, or PBMCs. Deeply sampled blood TCRbeta repertoires from subjects exposed to, actively infected with, or recovered from COVID-19 were included in the dataset. The repertoires were made available in a free public database intended to serve as a resource for research on the immune response to SARS-CoV-2. Samples were obtained from the ongoing ImmuneRACE study (first 160 participants) and from 1,254 subjects provided by 6 global collaborators. Sample metadata almost always included a de-identified subject ID, COVID-19 status, age in years and sex. Where available, HLA class I and class II types were taken from metadata supplied by the sample provider and were not determined by assay-based typing. The investigation overall reported the following: How much clinical and demographic metadata was included differed by source and by participant, and the metadata was provided uncurated.

The germline V end is reduced by 6 bases and the J end by 3 bases; junction bases left unmatched: 10. The germline V gene yields MNHEY for CDR1 and SVGEGT for CDR2. Taken from cysteine to phenylalanine, the CDR3 has 16 residues. CDR3 DNA only is kept here, 48 bases in frame from base 1. The immunoSEQ Assay, a bias-controlled multiplex PCR, was used to amplify TCRbeta CDR3 regions from genomic DNA. In the source study's methods: The number of nucleated cells in each sample was estimated from the amplification of reference gene primers within the assay. Sequence reads were collapsed and filtered to measure the absolute abundance of every unique TCRbeta CDR3 rearrangement. Productive Simpson clonality was computed per sample as the square root of Simpson's diversity index over productive rearrangements. This is the immuneACCESS table as TCRdb keeps it, with only in-frame sequences that have V and J called. A part of the clones is gone; compared with another copy, unresolved V genes explain less than half, and the rest is unexplained. V and J calls and clone size are as listed in that table; D and trimming were resolved from the DNA. In all, the sample holds 200,000 to 250,000 clones, and just over 90% of those were seen once. The ten top clones hold around 1.8% of the sample.

The sequence links TRBV6-2 or TRBV6-3 to TRBJ2-3; TRBD2 matches 9 bases in the middle. Sequencing was performed on PBMCs or T cells enriched from blood (not recorded which). The clonotype was recovered from a woman aged 18-29 years who had recovered from COVID-19. The DNA sequence is TGTGCCAGCAGCCCTGACTCCCTAGCGGGGACAGATACGCAGTATTTT. Translation gives CASSPDSLAGTDTQYF.